Presented here are 21 T cell receptor beta chains from one specimen sequenced in a study of CD8+CD57+ T cells in acquired aplastic anemia. Profiles of TCR beta VDJ and CDR3 were generated from a genomic DNA template. In TCRdb, the reads were re-called with MiXCR into one record per CDR3 protein. Among around 220,000 distinct CDR3 sequences listed, almost 50% were seen once. All patients picked for sequencing had shown, by flow cytometry, an expansion of CD8+CD57+ cells. The sequencing sample was made of sorted CD4+, CD8+, or CD8+CD57+ T cells (not recorded which) from PBMCs. These receptor sequences come from a human donor with aplastic anemia.

The gene calls are TRBV20-1 and TRBJ1-2; TRBD1 is a possible D gene (6 bases). The V end was cut by 3 bases, the J end by 6 bases, with 8 bases between. Germline V gene sequence: CDR1 DFQATT, CDR2 SNEGSKA (reference sequence). CDR3 length equals 11 residues. The CDR3 sequence: CSASRGNGYTF. The DNA of the CDR3 is TGCAGTGCTAGCAGGGGAAATGGCTACACCTTC.

The rearrangement joins TRBV15 to TRBJ2-5; D is perhaps TRBD1 (8 bases). Trimming stripped 6 bases from V and 5 bases from J, with 19 bases between. The CDR3 runs to 15 residues. The germline V gene encodes CDR1 LNHNV and CDR2 YYDKDF (reference sequence). The CDR3, as DNA: TGTGCCACCAGAACAACAGGGGGGGGCCGGGAGACCCAGTACTTC. Translation: CATRTTGGGRETQYF.

The rearrangement uses TRBV10-3 and TRBJ1-3; TRBD1 might be the D (5 bases). The CDR3 consists of 16 residues. The ends were cut back, 6 bases at V and 0 bases at J, with 15 bases in the middle. CDR1 is ENHRY, CDR2 SYGVKD, per germline. The CDR3 DNA reads as TGTGCCATCAGCGGCCGGGACCCTTCCTCTGGAAACACCATATATTTT. It codes for CAISGRDPSSGNTIYF.

This chain uses TRBV5-1 with TRBJ1-5, with D unclear. This CDR3 contains 15 residues. The V gene lost 4 bases and the J gene lost 0 bases, with 11 bases spanning the gap. The V gene's germline CDR1 is SGHRS and CDR2 YFSETQ. The CDR3 here is CASSPLEGSNQPQHF. The CDR3 DNA reads TGCGCCAGCAGCCCCCTGGAGGGTAGCAATCAGCCCCAGCATTTT. The whole variable domain, filled in from reference TRBV5-1 and TRBJ1-5, reads KAGVTQTPRYLIKTRGQQVTLSCSPISGHRSVSWYQQTPGQGLQFLFEYFSETQRNKGNFPGRFSGRQFSNSRSEMNVSTLELGDSALYLCASSPLEGSNQPQHFGDGTRLSIL.

Worth noting for this clonotype: This CDR3 fails to terminate in the conserved phenylalanine or tryptophan, so it likely reflects a read error. It is unclear where the CDR3 begins or ends on the DNA, so no DNA is shown, and the CDR3 is as TCRdb lists it. The chain employs TRBV7-2 and TRBJ2-1; TRBD2 reflects the table's D call only, with no check against the DNA. Looked up from germline, CDR1 is SGHTA and CDR2 is FQGNSA. 19 amino acids form the CDR3, both terminal residues included. CDR3 loop: CASSFGTSGGESSYNEPLC.

As for this clonotype: One end of the junction does not line up with germline, which may come from a read error. The chain combines TRBV5-5 with TRBJ2-7; D remains unclear. This CDR3 is built from 12 residues. Germline CDR1 reads SGHKS; CDR2 reads YYEKEE (reference sequence). The CDR3 spells CASSSGSYEQCF. The CDR3 region has the DNA TGTGCCAGCAGCTCAGGCTCCTACGAGCAGTGCTTC.

The rearrangement uses TRBV12-3 or TRBV12-4 and TRBJ2-1, with 8 bases aligning to TRBD2. The CDR3 runs 14 residues. V dropped 2 bases and J dropped 7; count of bases not matched to a gene: 4. The CDR3 sequence is CASSLSGGINEQFF. The CDR3 DNA follows: TGTGCCAGCAGTTTAAGCGGGGGCATAAATGAGCAGTTCTTC.

The V and J genes are TRBV20-1 and TRBJ1-1; 9 positions match TRBD1. The germline V gene has CDR1 DFQATT and CDR2 SNEGSKA (reference sequence). V shed 6 bases, J shed 1 base, and the junction held 6 bases outside the gene matches. The CDR3 has 14 amino acids. The CDR3 here is CSATDRGPNTEAFF. In nucleotides, the CDR3 is TGCAGTGCCACGGACAGGGGTCCGAACACTGAAGCTTTCTTT.

This chain joins TRBV3-1 and TRBJ2-7; D not resolved. CDR3 length equals 14 residues. V shed 0 bases and J shed 1 base, with 7 bases lying between them. Per the germline V gene, CDR1 is LGHDT and CDR2 is YNNKEL (reference sequence). The CDR3 loop reads CASSQDIDSYEQYF. The DNA for the CDR3 is TGTGCCAGCAGCCAAGATATAGATTCCTACGAGCAGTACTTC.

The genes are TRBV5-4 and TRBJ2-4, with TRBD1 matching 10 bases. Per germline, CDR1 SGHNT and CDR2 YYREEE (reference sequence). Trimming took 4 bases from V and 8 from J; bases not matched to a gene: 9. The CDR3 totals 15 residues. The CDR3 spells CASSGRQGAVDIQYF. The CDR3 nucleotides read TGTGCCAGCAGCGGAAGACAGGGGGCCGTGGACATTCAGTACTTC.

The chain combines TRBV10-3 with TRBJ2-3; D is unclear. V lost 10 bases, J lost 6 bases, and 8 bases lay in between. Germline loops: CDR1 ENHRY, CDR2 SYGVKD. The CDR3 loop spans 10 amino acids. DNA of the CDR3: TGTGCCACCTCTGGGGATACGCAGTATTTT. This gives the protein CATSGDTQYF.

This clonotype has more than one count but fewer than ten. The chain employs TRBV2 and TRBJ1-1, with D perhaps TRBD1 (5 bases). The CDR3 is made up of 14 amino acids. The germline V gene encodes CDR1 SNHLY and CDR2 FYNNEI. The V end was cut by 4 bases, the J end by 6 bases, with 15 bases between. The CDR3 DNA reads as TGTGCCAGCAGTGCGGAGGGAATAGGGGCTGAAGCTTTCTTT. Its protein product is CASSAEGIGAEAFF.

With respect to this clonotype: A read error may produce the germline difference seen at one junction end. Here the CDR3 DNA reads TGTGCCAGCAGTTTGCGGGGAAACTATGGCTACACCTTC. It encodes CASSLRGNYGYTF. This chain uses TRBV10-3 with TRBJ1-2; D unresolved. This CDR3 has 13 amino acids. The germline CDR1 and CDR2 sequences are ENHRY and SYGVKD.

This chain connects TRBV12-3 or TRBV12-4 to TRBJ1-2; 7 nucleotides match TRBD1. The V segment lost 6 bases and the J segment 3 bases; nucleotides outside the gene matches: 7. CDR3 size: 14 residues. CDR3 nucleotides: TGTGCCAGCAGCCGACAAACAGGGGACTATGGCTACACCTTC. Translation: CASSRQTGDYGYTF.

Remarks on this clonotype: This may be a read error: a much more frequent sequence differs by one nucleotide. The CDR3 coding sequence is TGTGCCAGCAGCCCTAGCGGGGAGAGCTACAATGAGCAGCTCTTC. Translating gives CASSPSGESYNEQLF. V and J are TRBV7-3 and TRBJ2-1; TRBD2 agrees at 9 bases. The CDR3 has 15 residues. Germline V gene lookup returns CDR1 SGHTA and CDR2 FQGTGA.

This rearrangement joins TRBV6-1 to TRBJ1-4; TRBD1 might be the D (6 bases). Trimming removed 10 bases at V and 8 bases at J, with 17 bases between. The CDR3 covers 13 residues. CDR1 is MNHNS and CDR2 is SASEGT in the germline V gene. CDR3 DNA: TGTGCCATAAGGGGGAGGGGGGGAGAAAAACTGTTTTTT. Translated: CAIRGRGGEKLFF.

This clonotype was seen many times. This chain connects TRBV12-3 or TRBV12-4 to TRBJ1-5; D uncertain. This CDR3 is built from 16 residues. Trimming pared 7 bases from V and 5 bases from J, leaving 21 bases between. CDR3 sequence (DNA): TGTGCCAGCACTCACAATGTACCGGCGGAGGATCAGCCCCAGCATTTT. Protein: CASTHNVPAEDQPQHF.

This clonotype was seen ten or more times. This CDR3 is CASSLRLAVGFNEQFF. The CDR3 DNA is TGTGCCAGCAGCCTCCGACTAGCGGTAGGTTTCAATGAGCAGTTCTTC. The V and J genes are TRBV11-1 and TRBJ2-1, with 9 bases that match TRBD2. The trim removed 5 bases at V and 6 bases at J, leaving 11 bases unmatched. Germline V gene lookup returns CDR1 SGHAT and CDR2 FQDESV (reference sequence). CDR3 length: 16 residues.

This clonotype was recorded many times. The rearrangement uses TRBV4-2 and TRBJ2-7; TRBD2 matches 14 bases. The CDR3 spans 17 residues. Germline-derived CDR1 and CDR2 are LGHNA and YNFKEQ. With 4 bases clipped from V and 1 base from J, the junction kept 6 bases outside the gene matches. Here the CDR3 reads CASSPRLAGGGSYEQYF. DNA for the CDR3: TGTGCCAGCAGCCCCCGACTAGCGGGGGGGGGATCCTACGAGCAGTACTTC.

The chain recombines TRBV7-6 with TRBJ2-6; D call uncertain. CDR3 length: 15 residues. Between the trimmed V and J ends, which lost 5 bases and 2 bases, there was a span of 10 bases. The germline CDR1 and CDR2 sequences are SGHVS and FNYEAQ. The CDR3 protein is CASSETVTGANVLTF. CDR3 bases: TGTGCCAGCAGCGAGACCGTTACTGGGGCCAACGTCCTGACTTTC. Drawing the rest from reference TRBV7-6 and TRBJ2-6, the complete variable domain is GAGVSQSPRYKVTKRGQDVALRCDPISGHVSLYWYRQALGQGPEFLTYFNYEAQQDKSGLPNDRFSAERPEGSISTLTIQRTEQRDSAMYRCASSETVTGANVLTFGAGSRLTVL.

The chain uses TRBV29-1 and TRBJ1-1; no clear D gene. Trimming took off 4 bases at V and 5 bases at J, with 11 bases between the two ends. Per the germline V gene, CDR1 is SQVTM and CDR2 is ANQGSEA. The CDR3 runs 12 residues. The CDR3 reads CSVGKGGTEAFF. The CDR3, as DNA: TGCAGCGTTGGCAAAGGCGGGACTGAAGCTTTCTTT.